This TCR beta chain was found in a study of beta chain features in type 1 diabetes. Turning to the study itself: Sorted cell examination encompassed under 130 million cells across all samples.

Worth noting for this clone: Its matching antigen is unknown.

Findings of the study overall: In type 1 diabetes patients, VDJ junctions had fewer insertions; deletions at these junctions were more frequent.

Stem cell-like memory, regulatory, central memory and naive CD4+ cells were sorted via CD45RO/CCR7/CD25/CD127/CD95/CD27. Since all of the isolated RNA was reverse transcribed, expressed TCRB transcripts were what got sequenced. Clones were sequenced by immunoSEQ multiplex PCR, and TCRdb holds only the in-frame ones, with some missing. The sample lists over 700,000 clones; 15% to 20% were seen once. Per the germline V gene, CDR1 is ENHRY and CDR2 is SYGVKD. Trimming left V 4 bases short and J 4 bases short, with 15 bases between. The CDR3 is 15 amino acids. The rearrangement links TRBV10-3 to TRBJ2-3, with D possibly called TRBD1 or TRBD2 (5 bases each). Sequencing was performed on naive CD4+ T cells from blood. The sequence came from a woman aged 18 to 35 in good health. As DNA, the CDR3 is TGTGCCATCAGTGGGTCCGGGGCGGAATCAGATACGCAGTATTTT. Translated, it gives CAISGSGAESDTQYF.